This T cell receptor (beta chain) is from a study of PD-1 blockade in classical Hodgkin lymphoma. The method was immunoSEQ multiplex PCR; TCRdb's version includes in-frame clones alone and lacks a portion of them. This table holds about 13,000 clones, around 85% found once. All the patients suffered relapse after autologous stem cell transplantation, and brentuximab vedotin exposure differed. Whole-study results and caveats: CD8+ TCR diversity did not rise significantly by C4D1, unlike CD4+. Why repertoires differed is undefined; disease activity or prior therapy possibly contributed. For complete responders, baseline diversity was comparable to that of newly diagnosed patients.

In the case of this clone: Antigen: not known.

Sample: peripheral blood mononuclear cells (PBMCs), taken at baseline. The clonotype was recovered from a human donor with classical Hodgkin lymphoma.

This chain's CDR3 is CASSVTGVVYEQYF. Here the CDR3 DNA reads TGTGCCAGCAGTGTTACAGGGGTGGTCTACGAGCAGTACTTC. The gene calls are TRBV28 and TRBJ2-7, with 7 positions matching TRBD1. With 5 bases clipped from V and 3 bases from J, the junction kept 7 bases outside the gene matches. This CDR3 region has 14 residues. The germline gives CDR1 MDHEN, CDR2 SYDVKM. Variable domain in full (rest from reference TRBV28 and TRBJ2-7): DVKVTQSSRYLVKRTGEKVFLECVQDMDHENMFWYRQDPGLGLRLIYFSYDVKMKEKGDIPEGYSVSREKKERFSLILESASTNQTSMYLCASSVTGVVYEQYFGPGTRLTVT.